The rows below give T cell receptor beta chains drawn from one sample of a study of T cell responses to AZD1222 COVID-19 vaccine. Clones were read by immunoSEQ multiplex PCR, and TCRdb kept only the in-frame ones, dropping some. The sample has approximately 130,000 clones; roughly 90% are singletons. Sequenced here: peripheral blood, sampled on day 0 of AZD1222 vaccination. The receptors originated from an adult in good health. Each CDR3 is given without its conserved first and last residue. D genes are given only for firm matches. Expanded clones get a size class; other rows say once, few or many, or leave the size out.

abundance,d_gene,v_gene,j_gene,CDR3aa
-,-,TRBV10-3,TRBJ2-3,AISEPGAVTDTQY
-,-,TRBV16,TRBJ2-7,ASSLVGDGYYEQY
-,TRBD1,TRBV10-3,TRBJ2-1,AIKQDRDRGSLGNEQF
-,-,TRBV5-1,TRBJ2-3,ASSLEANTDTQY
-,-,TRBV2,TRBJ1-1,ASRYPPNTEAF
-,TRBD2,TRBV6-1,TRBJ2-1,ASSELAGSYNEQF
-,TRBD1,TRBV18,TRBJ1-6,ARPGTPTGGDSPLH
-,-,TRBV9,TRBJ2-5,ASSVGGGTAQETQY
-,TRBD1,TRBV5-1,TRBJ2-7,ASSTTYRGFDEQY
-,TRBD2,TRBV5-1,TRBJ2-2,ASSTLAGNTGELF
-,-,TRBV28,TRBJ2-7,ASSLQGGSYEQY
-,TRBD2,TRBV27,TRBJ2-3,ASSWGLAGPIYTQY
-,-,TRBV3-1/TRBV3-2,TRBJ2-5,ASSRGGGETQY
-,TRBD1,TRBV27,TRBJ1-2,ASSPYPYQGARGYT
-,TRBD1,TRBV28,TRBJ1-2,ASSGTGGNMGYGYT
-,TRBD2,TRBV19,TRBJ2-7,ASTQRGSGSVYEQY
-,-,TRBV5-1,TRBJ2-3,ASSFGITRGDTQY
-,-,TRBV6-5,TRBJ1-5,ASGGGRVQPQH
-,-,TRBV3-1/TRBV3-2,TRBJ2-5,ASSVQETQY
-,-,TRBV5-4,TRBJ2-1,ASSPGDNEQF
once,-,TRBV30,TRBJ1-2,AWTPPGKGYT
-,-,TRBV30,TRBJ1-4,AWSVVGNEKLF
-,-,TRBV28,TRBJ2-7,ASSLGGTVSYEQY
-,-,TRBV19,TRBJ1-3,ASSPTAGNTIY
-,TRBD2,TRBV4-1,TRBJ2-3,ASSQASGRPTDTQY
-,TRBD2,TRBV5-1,TRBJ2-5,ASRLADFQETQY
-,TRBD2,TRBV3-1/TRBV3-2,TRBJ2-1,ASSQGLAGYNEQF
-,-,TRBV12-3/TRBV12-4,TRBJ1-1,ASSLVEGTEAF
-,TRBD1,TRBV9,TRBJ2-7,ASSLGQGEGYEQY
few,TRBD1,TRBV19,TRBJ1-2,ASNNDLGTGADGYT
-,-,TRBV5-1,TRBJ1-2,ASSLWSGTYGYT
-,-,TRBV4-1,TRBJ2-1,ASSQEVPLADTYNEQF
-,-,TRBV19,TRBJ2-3,ASSDRAGYTDTQY
-,-,TRBV28,TRBJ2-3,AINGASTDTQY
few,-,TRBV28,TRBJ1-5,ASSSTGPNQPQH
-,-,TRBV29-1,TRBJ2-3,SVWRAGTDTQY
once,-,TRBV4-1,TRBJ1-2,ASSQRVDSQNYGYT
-,-,TRBV9,TRBJ2-1,ASSVGSSYNEQF
-,-,TRBV5-1,TRBJ1-6,ASSLAGRREGSPLH
-,-,TRBV4-1,TRBJ1-5,ASSLSGQPQH
-,-,TRBV27,TRBJ2-1,ASGGIPDGEQF
-,-,TRBV6-5,TRBJ2-3,ASSLGGTDTQY
-,TRBD2,TRBV9,TRBJ2-3,ASSARTSGASTDTQY
-,-,TRBV5-4,TRBJ2-6,ASSLMGLTPGANVLT
-,-,TRBV28,TRBJ1-4,ASKTGPPMGEKLF
-,-,TRBV14,TRBJ2-3,ASSHKAGSTDTQY
-,-,TRBV7-7,TRBJ1-1,ASSLDTNTEAF
few,-,TRBV6-5,TRBJ2-6,ASSYEGGSGANVLT
-,-,TRBV7-3,TRBJ1-1,ASSLTSGSTEAF
-,-,TRBV27,TRBJ1-2,ASRPTGPDNYGYT